The 2 T cell receptor beta chains presented below share a single source sample, sequenced in a study of control samples from healthy donors and cancer patients. Assay used: immunoSEQ multiplex PCR; TCRdb lists only in-frame clones, some missing. The repertoire has 150,000 to 200,000 clones, approximately 94% of them found once; the top ten carry around 1.3%. Material for sequencing was blood. Every receptor here comes from a woman younger than 30 in good health.

The chain employs TRBV7-9 and TRBJ1-2, with TRBD1 identical over 10 bases. The CDR3 has 15 amino acids. The germline V gene encodes CDR1 SEHNR and CDR2 FQNEAQ (reference sequence). Trimming cost V 5 bases and J 2 bases; bases outside gene matches: 5. DNA for the CDR3: TGTGCCAGCAGCCGACAGGGGGCCCACAACTATGGCTACACCTTC. It codes for CASSRQGAHNYGYTF.

This chain links TRBV19 with TRBJ2-2; a possible D gene is TRBD2 (5 bases). The germline gives CDR1 LNHDA, CDR2 SQIVND (reference sequence). The CDR3 is 16 amino acids. V lost 3 bases to trimming and J lost 5 bases, with 16 bases between them. In DNA form, the CDR3 reads TGTGCCAGTAGTATCCTCGGGAAAAGAGGGACCGGGGAGCTGTTTTTT. The encoded protein is CASSILGKRGTGELFF. Supplemented by reference TRBV19 and TRBJ2-2, the full variable domain reads DGGITQSPKYLFRKEGQNVTLSCEQNLNHDAMYWYRQDPGQGLRLIYYSQIVNDFQKGDIAEGYSVSREKKESFPLTVTSAQKNPTAFYLCASSILGKRGTGELFFGEGSRLTVL.